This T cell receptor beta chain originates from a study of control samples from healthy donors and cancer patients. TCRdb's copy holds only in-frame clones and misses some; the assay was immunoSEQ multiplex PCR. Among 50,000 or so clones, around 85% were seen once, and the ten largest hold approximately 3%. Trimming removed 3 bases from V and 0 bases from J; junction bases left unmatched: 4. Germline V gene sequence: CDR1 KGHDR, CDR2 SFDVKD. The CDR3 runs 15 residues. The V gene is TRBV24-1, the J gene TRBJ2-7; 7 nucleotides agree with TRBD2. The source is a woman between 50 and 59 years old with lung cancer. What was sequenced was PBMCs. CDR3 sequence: CATSDTGGSSYEQYF. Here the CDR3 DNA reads TGTGCCACCAGTGATACGGGCGGGAGCTCCTACGAGCAGTACTTC.